A selection of T cell receptor beta chains follows, all from one sample in a study of blood T cells in healthy people across ages. Each CDR3 protein is one row after TCRdb ran MiXCR on the 5' RACE reads. In the table there are 540,000 or so distinct CDR3 sequences, about 25% of which are singletons. The sequenced sample was blood. The source of these receptors is a woman in her seventies in good health. CDR3s include the opening cysteine and the closing phenylalanine or tryptophan. Fields, in order: clone size, CDR3 length, V gene, J gene, D gene, CDR3 protein, CDR3 DNA. A D gene is named only where the DNA matches it firmly. A clone size is listed for some rows: how often the clone was seen (once, few, many), or a class if it is expanded.

>.|14|TRBV5-1|TRBJ1-2|.
CASSLWSDNLLYTF
TGCGCCAGCAGCTTGTGGAGTGACAATTTGTTGTACACCTTC
>many|14|TRBV7-3|TRBJ2-1|.
CASSLSGLQNEQFF
TGTGCCAGCAGCTTAAGCGGGCTGCAAAATGAGCAGTTCTTC
>few|13|TRBV4-3|TRBJ2-3|.
CASSQERTDTQYF
TGCGCCAGCAGCCAAGAACGCACAGATACGCAGTATTTT
>.|13|TRBV14|TRBJ1-1|.
CASSQQGGTEAFF
TGTGCCAGCAGCCAACAGGGAGGCACTGAAGCTTTCTTT
>.|14|TRBV29-1|TRBJ1-1|.
CSGTAGNFGTEAFF
TGCAGCGGGACGGCAGGGAACTTCGGCACTGAAGCTTTCTTT
>.|16|TRBV6-5|TRBJ2-5|TRBD1
CASSWGTGPVGETQYF
TGTGCCAGCAGTTGGGGGACAGGCCCGGTGGGGGAGACCCAGTACTTC
>.|11|TRBV20-1|TRBJ1-1|.
CSALRQVEAFF
TGCAGTGCCCTTCGACAGGTCGAAGCTTTCTTT
>many|13|TRBV20-1|TRBJ2-7|.
CSARGGSSYEQYF
TGCAGTGCTAGGGGGGGAAGCTCCTACGAGCAGTACTTC
>few|12|TRBV24-1|TRBJ1-2|.
CATTPGGYGYTF
TGTGCCACCACCCCAGGAGGGTATGGCTACACCTTC
>.|18|TRBV4-2|TRBJ2-1|TRBD2
CASSQEWGGWRKGNEQFF
TGTGCCAGCAGCCAAGAATGGGGGGGTTGGCGGAAGGGGAATGAGCAGTTCTTC
>.|16|TRBV4-2|TRBJ2-7|.
CASSRRPGGAFDEQYF
TGTGCCAGCAGCCGCCGCCCGGGGGGCGCGTTCGACGAGCAGTACTTC
>few|15|TRBV7-6|TRBJ2-1|.
CASAVDFSPTNEQFF
TGTGCTAGCGCCGTGGACTTTTCACCTACCAATGAGCAGTTCTTC
>.|12|TRBV29-1|TRBJ2-5|.
CSVETRRETQYF
TGCAGCGTTGAAACGCGGCGGGAGACCCAGTACTTC
>.|13|TRBV12-3/TRBV12-4|TRBJ2-3|.
CASRRCGTDTQYF
TGTGCCAGCCGTAGGTGCGGCACAGATACGCAGTATTTT
>.|14|TRBV7-3|TRBJ2-1|.
CASSSVPLGNEQFF
TGTGCCAGCAGCTCCGTCCCCTTGGGGAATGAGCAGTTCTTC
>.|13|TRBV20-1|TRBJ2-7|.
CSVLNRDGYEQYF
TGCAGTGTCCTCAACCGGGACGGATACGAGCAGTACTTC
>.|13|TRBV20-1|TRBJ2-3|TRBD1
CSARPDRGHTQYF
TGCAGTGCTAGACCGGACAGGGGGCATACGCAGTATTTT
>.|17|TRBV20-1|TRBJ2-5|TRBD1
CSARRARTGARGETQYF
TGCAGTGCGAGAAGGGCCAGGACAGGGGCGAGGGGAGAGACCCAGTACTTC
>.|14|TRBV11-3|TRBJ1-1|.
CASSLDPEGLRAFF
TGTGCCAGCAGCTTAGACCCCGAGGGCCTCAGAGCTTTCTTT
>.|17|TRBV7-2|TRBJ1-5|.
CASSPMGGGNTVQPQHF
TGTGCCAGCAGCCCAATGGGGGGGGGCAACACCGTTCAGCCCCAGCATTTT
>.|15|TRBV4-1|TRBJ2-7|.
CASSHRGTTYYEQYF
TGCGCCAGCAGCCACAGAGGGACAACTTACTACGAGCAGTACTTC
>.|13|TRBV18|TRBJ2-2|.
CASSPWETGELFF
TGTGCCAGCTCACCCTGGGAGACCGGGGAGCTGTTTTTT
>few|14|TRBV29-1|TRBJ2-7|.
CSVDARGGSYEQYF
TGCAGCGTTGACGCTCGAGGGGGTTCCTACGAGCAGTACTTC
>.|13|TRBV5-5|TRBJ1-2|.
CASSLFGASGYTF
TGTGCCAGCAGCTTGTTCGGGGCAAGTGGCTACACCTTC
>few|16|TRBV4-1|TRBJ2-2|TRBD2
CASSSKSGGNTGELFF
TGCGCCAGCAGCTCCAAGTCGGGGGGGAACACCGGGGAGCTGTTTTTT
>few|16|TRBV5-1|TRBJ1-3|TRBD1
CASSPQGQDAGNTIYF
TGCGCCAGCAGCCCCCAGGGACAGGATGCTGGAAACACCATATATTTT
>.|14|TRBV6-2/TRBV6-3|TRBJ2-7|.
CASREPGSSYEQYF
TGTGCCAGCAGGGAACCGGGAAGCTCCTACGAGCAGTACTTC
>.|16|TRBV3-1|TRBJ2-3|.
CASSLSWTQRTDTQYF
TGTGCCAGCAGCCTCAGCTGGACTCAAAGGACAGATACGCAGTATTTT
>.|13|TRBV28|TRBJ2-7|.
CASRTEFSYEQYF
TGTGCCAGCAGGACGGAGTTCTCCTACGAGCAGTACTTC
>.|13|TRBV7-9|TRBJ1-5|.
CASSSAHGLPQHF
TGTGCCAGCAGCTCCGCGCATGGGTTGCCCCAGCATTTT
>.|15|TRBV5-6|TRBJ2-5|TRBD1
CASSPTPQGMETQYF
TGTGCCAGCAGCCCTACGCCACAGGGGATGGAGACCCAGTACTTC
>few|16|TRBV15|TRBJ1-6|TRBD1
CATSRDPPGGNSPLHF
TGTGCCACCAGCAGAGATCCGCCAGGGGGTAATTCACCCCTCCACTTT
>.|14|TRBV12-3/TRBV12-4|TRBJ2-1|.
CASSLAGGRNEQFF
TGTGCCAGCAGTTTAGCGGGGGGCAGGAATGAGCAGTTCTTC
>.|13|TRBV25-1|TRBJ1-1|.
CASSNSVNTEAFF
TGTGCCAGCAGCAACTCAGTGAACACTGAAGCTTTCTTT
>few|16|TRBV20-1|TRBJ2-1|TRBD2
CSARDRRTSGYNEQFF
TGCAGTGCTAGAGATCGACGGACTAGCGGCTACAATGAGCAGTTCTTC
>once|12|TRBV29-1|TRBJ2-3|TRBD1
CSATGGTDTQYF
TGCAGCGCCACAGGGGGCACAGATACGCAGTATTTT
>.|17|TRBV4-2|TRBJ2-5|TRBD1
CASSHRGPGGGSETQYF
TGTGCCAGCAGCCATAGGGGGCCAGGTGGGGGCTCGGAGACCCAGTACTTC
>few|15|TRBV20-1|TRBJ1-4|.
CSARVAPLGGEKLFF
TGCAGTGCTAGAGTTGCCCCCCTTGGGGGTGAAAAACTGTTTTTT
>.|15|TRBV18|TRBJ2-5|.
CASSPLEEISGTQYF
TGTGCCAGCTCACCACTGGAGGAAATATCTGGGACCCAGTACTTC
>few|15|TRBV11-3|TRBJ1-1|.
CASSFSVRGRTEAFF
TGTGCCAGCAGCTTTTCTGTGCGGGGACGCACTGAAGCTTTCTTT
>.|17|TRBV7-2|TRBJ2-3|TRBD2
CASSLAYLPGGQDTQYF
TGTGCCAGCAGCTTAGCCTATCTACCGGGGGGGCAAGATACGCAGTATTTT
>.|14|TRBV7-2|TRBJ1-2|.
CASSLVGEVYGYTF
TGTGCCAGCAGCTTAGTAGGCGAGGTGTATGGCTACACCTTC
>once|14|TRBV7-3|TRBJ2-1|.
CASSSRGTLNEQFF
TGTGCCAGCAGCTCTCGCGGGACTCTCAATGAGCAGTTCTTC
>.|14|TRBV7-2|TRBJ2-7|TRBD1
CASSLGTGDGKQYF
TGTGCCAGCAGCTTGGGGACAGGGGACGGTAAGCAGTACTTC
>.|16|TRBV11-2|TRBJ2-5|TRBD2
CASSLTGLAGEKTQYF
TGTGCCAGCAGCTTGACCGGACTAGCGGGGGAGAAGACCCAGTACTTC
>.|13|TRBV7-2|TRBJ1-3|TRBD1
CAGSLGGGNTIYF
TGTGCCGGCAGCTTAGGAGGGGGCAACACCATATATTTT
>.|15|TRBV24-1|TRBJ2-7|.
CATSDLNTPQAEQYF
TGTGCCACCAGTGATTTGAACACACCCCAGGCCGAGCAGTACTTC
>few|14|TRBV7-3|TRBJ2-1|.
CASSPGGLYNEQFF
TGTGCCAGCAGCCCGGGCGGGCTCTACAATGAGCAGTTCTTC